The next 2 T cell receptor beta chains were all read from a single sample in a study of tumor-infiltrating lymphocytes in primary liver carcinoma (dated by TCRdb to about 2017). Without any cell sorting, total RNA and DNA were co-extracted from approximately 20-30 mg of bulk tissue using the AllPrep DNA/RNA mini kit. The sequencer was an Illumina HiSeq 2500. TCRbeta-specific cDNA was reverse-transcribed from about 0.45 ug total RNA using a constant-region primer and ProtoScript II reverse transcriptase. Construction of the TCRbeta libraries relied on three nested rounds of multiplex PCR, following a slightly modified ARM-PCR procedure. Each of the first two PCR rounds ran for about 10 cycles using multiplex TRBV1-TRBV30 forward primers together with a Cbeta reverse primer. TCRdb applied fastp at Q25 and MiXCR to the public reads, then kept only in-frame beta chains. Rows matching on CDR3 protein sequence are summarized as one entry with the most common DNA and genes. The sample profile shows tens of thousands of distinct CDR3 sequences; over 65% of them were found once. Of the sample, less than 35% is held by the ten largest clones.

The sequenced sample consisted of liver tumor tissue from sampling region 5. Read against the paper, the sample's cell subset or site label means: tumor region T5, tumor centre. These receptors were taken from a man aged 40-50 years with primary liver carcinoma and hepatitis B virus infection.

As concerns this clonotype: At one boundary the junction diverges from the germline segment, which might be a read error. The rearrangement uses TRBV7-8 and TRBJ2-3; TRBD2 agrees at 7 bases. Germline V gene lookup returns CDR1 SGHVS and CDR2 FQNEAQ. The CDR3 is made up of 14 amino acids. DNA of the CDR3: TGTACCAGCAGCTTAGGACTAGGCACAGATACGCAGTATTTC. Encoded protein: CTSSLGLGTDTQYF.

With respect to this clonotype: Mismatch with germline at one junction end may stem from a read error. This chain joins TRBV6-5 and TRBJ2-7; 10 bases agree with TRBD1. Germline V gene sequence: CDR1 MNHEY, CDR2 SVGAGI. The CDR3 extends over 16 amino acids. The CDR3 nucleotides read TGTGCCACCAGTAAGTCCGGGACAGGGGACTCCTACGAGCAGTACTTC. Amino acid sequence: CATSKSGTGDSYEQYF.